This T cell receptor (beta chain) is from a study of cytomegalovirus exposure and HLA in healthy donors. Study-level findings and limits: Rare sequences made up most TCRs, while some public TCRs were found in many donors. A subsequent analysis found that TCR clusters from the first cohort also tended to co-occur in the roughly 120 validation repertoires, with around 94% of cluster scores above 0. The classifier, whose performance was assessed in both the original and validation cohorts, reportedly diagnosed cytomegalovirus status with high specificity and sensitivity.

With regard to this clone: Its antigen is unidentified.

The donors were part of the validation cohort, which consisted of roughly 110 subjects and was separate from the first cohort of about 720 subjects. The V end lost 4 bases, the J end lost 4 bases, and 16 bases lay between the germline ends. Germline-derived CDR1 and CDR2 are LGHNA and YNFKEQ. There are 15 residues in the CDR3. TCRdb's table, derived via immunoSEQ multiplex PCR, lists solely in-frame clones and lacks some. The sample contains under 95,000 clones, more than 75% of which appear only once. The chain uses TRBV4-2 and TRBJ1-1; weak D call: TRBD1 (5 bases). Input material: PBMCs. The receptor's source is a man aged 25-45 years in good health and CMV-seronegative. DNA for the CDR3: TGTGCCAGCAGCCTAGAGGGGCAGGGCGGCACTGAAGCTTTCTTT. Encoded protein: CASSLEGQGGTEAFF.